The clone carrying this T cell receptor beta chain is a singleton in its sample. Participants' reported clinical history set cohort assignment. Sequencing was performed with immunoSEQ multiplex PCR; in TCRdb, only in-frame clones are kept and a portion is missing. This table has under 150,000 clones, roughly 80% appearing once. CDR1 and CDR2 from the germline V gene are SGDLS and YYNGEE. The CDR3 has 14 residues. V was trimmed by 2 bases and J by 2 bases, leaving 10 bases between them. The sample belongs to a study of blood T cell repertoires in COVID-19. For the study at large: There were acute and convalescent COVID-19 samples, and they came from the United States, Italy and Spain.

The receptor was derived from a man in his forties with acute COVID-19. Source material: PBMCs or T cells enriched from blood (not recorded which). The chain joins TRBV9 to TRBJ1-1; a weak D match, TRBD1 (5 bases). In DNA, the CDR3 is TGTGCCAGCAGCGTTTCCAGGGTCAACACTGAAGCTTTCTTT. Amino acid sequence: CASSVSRVNTEAFF.